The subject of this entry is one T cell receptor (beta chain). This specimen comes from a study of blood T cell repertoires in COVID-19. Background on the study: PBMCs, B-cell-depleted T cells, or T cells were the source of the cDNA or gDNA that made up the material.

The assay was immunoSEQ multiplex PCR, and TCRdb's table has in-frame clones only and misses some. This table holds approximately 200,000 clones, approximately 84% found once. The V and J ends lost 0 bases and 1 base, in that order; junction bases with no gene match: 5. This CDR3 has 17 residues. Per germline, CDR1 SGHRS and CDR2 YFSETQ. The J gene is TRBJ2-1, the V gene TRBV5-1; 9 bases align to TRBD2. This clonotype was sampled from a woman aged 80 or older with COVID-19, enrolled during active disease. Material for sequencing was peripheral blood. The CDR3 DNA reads TGCGCCAGCAGCTTGGGACTAGCGGACAATTCCTACAATGAGCAGTTCTTC. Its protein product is CASSLGLADNSYNEQFF.